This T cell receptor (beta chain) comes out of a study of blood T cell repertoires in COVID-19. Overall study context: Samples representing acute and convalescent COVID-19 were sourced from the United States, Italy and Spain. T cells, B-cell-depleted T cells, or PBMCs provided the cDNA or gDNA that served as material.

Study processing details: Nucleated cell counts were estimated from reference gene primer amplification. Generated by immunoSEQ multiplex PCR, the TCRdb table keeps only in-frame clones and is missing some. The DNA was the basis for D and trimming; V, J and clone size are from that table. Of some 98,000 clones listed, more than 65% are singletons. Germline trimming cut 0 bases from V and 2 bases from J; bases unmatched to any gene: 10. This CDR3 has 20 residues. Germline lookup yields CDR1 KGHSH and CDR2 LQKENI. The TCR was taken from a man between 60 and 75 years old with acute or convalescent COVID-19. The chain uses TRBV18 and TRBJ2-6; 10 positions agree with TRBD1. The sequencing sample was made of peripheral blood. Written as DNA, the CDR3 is TGTGCCAGCTCACCACCGGGACAGGGGACCAACCTTGCTGGGGCCAACGTCCTGACTTTC. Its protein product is CASSPPGQGTNLAGANVLTF.